These T cell receptor beta chains were read from a single sample in a study of T cells in Graves' hyperthyroidism and ophthalmopathy. MiXCR, run by TCRdb on the multiplex PCR reads, gives a single entry per CDR3 protein. The profile shows a few hundred thousand distinct CDR3 sequences, about a sixth of them singletons. Material: blood. The source of these receptors is a woman aged 45 to 65 with Graves' hyperthyroidism. Each CDR3 is given with its conserved first and last residue. D genes are given only for firm matches. The size entry is marked missing in some rows and otherwise reads once, few, many or a size class.

abundance | j_gene | d_gene | v_gene | CDR3aa | CDR3nt
. | TRBJ1-1 | . | TRBV12-3/TRBV12-4 | CASNQGHLNTEAFF | TGTGCCAGCAATCAAGGACACTTGAACACTGAAGCTTTCTTT
. | TRBJ1-1 | TRBD1 | TRBV6-2/TRBV6-3 | CASREQGAEAFF | TGTGCCAGCAGGGAACAGGGGGCTGAAGCTTTCTTT
. | TRBJ2-7 | . | TRBV7-9 | CASSFRGPTGYEQYF | TGTGCCAGCAGCTTTCGGGGCCCCACGGGCTACGAGCAGTACTTC
few | TRBJ1-1 | . | TRBV6-5 | CASSSSHRDAFF | TGTGCCAGCAGTTCCTCCCACAGGGATGCTTTCTTT
once | TRBJ1-5 | . | TRBV19 | CASSTHRVPNQPQHF | TGTGCCAGTAGTACCCACAGGGTCCCTAATCAGCCCCAGCATTTT
many | TRBJ1-1 | . | TRBV19 | CASRIQGRSTEAFF | TGTGCCAGTAGGATACAGGGTAGGAGCACTGAAGCTTTCTTT
. | TRBJ2-3 | TRBD2 | TRBV20-1 | CSARISGRETDTQYF | TGCAGTGCTAGAATTAGCGGGAGAGAAACAGATACGCAGTATTTT
many | TRBJ2-6 | . | TRBV6-1 | CASSLMREGANVLTF | TGTGCCAGCAGTTTAATGAGGGAAGGGGCCAACGTCCTGACTTTC
. | TRBJ2-2 | TRBD2 | TRBV19 | CASLWTSGTANTGELFF | TGTGCCAGTCTTTGGACTAGCGGAACCGCGAACACCGGGGAGCTGTTTTTT
many | TRBJ2-3 | TRBD2 | TRBV30 | CAWSMAGVRDTQYF | TGTGCCTGGAGTATGGCGGGAGTTAGAGATACGCAGTATTTT
many | TRBJ2-1 | TRBD1 | TRBV11-2 | CASSGTRQGIWGNEQFF | TGTGCCAGCAGCGGAACGAGACAGGGAATATGGGGGAATGAGCAGTTCTTC
. | TRBJ1-5 | TRBD1 | TRBV12-3/TRBV12-4 | CASSLGRGGNQPQHF | TGTGCCAGCAGTTTAGGTCGAGGGGGCAACCAGCCCCAGCATTTT
. | TRBJ1-5 | . | TRBV3-1 | CASSRGGTQPQHF | TGTGCCAGCAGCCGGGGGGGGACTCAGCCCCAGCATTTT
. | TRBJ2-1 | TRBD2 | TRBV10-3 | CAISDGSGVSSYNEQFF | TGTGCCATCAGTGATGGTAGCGGGGTTAGCTCCTACAATGAGCAGTTCTTC
many | TRBJ1-6 | . | TRBV12-3/TRBV12-4 | CASSPRGGVGSPLHF | TGTGCCAGCAGTCCCAGGGGAGGGGTAGGCTCACCCCTCCACTTT
. | TRBJ2-7 | . | TRBV25-1 | CASSEYSQGTYEQYF | TGTGCCAGCAGTGAATATTCACAGGGAACCTACGAGCAGTACTTC
many | TRBJ2-1 | TRBD2 | TRBV2 | CASSLGTSGKNEQFF | TGTGCCAGCAGCCTAGGGACTAGCGGGAAAAATGAGCAGTTCTTC
. | TRBJ2-2 | . | TRBV7-2 | CASSLEPGGGELFF | TGTGCCAGCAGCTTAGAGCCCGGTGGCGGGGAGCTGTTTTTT
few | TRBJ2-7 | TRBD2 | TRBV6-1 | CASREAGDLSYEQYF | TGTGCCAGCAGGGAAGCGGGAGACCTCTCCTACGAGCAGTACTTC
many | TRBJ2-7 | . | TRBV18 | CASSPRTANFGEQYF | TGTGCCAGCTCACCCCGGACTGCAAATTTCGGCGAGCAGTACTTC
many | TRBJ2-7 | TRBD2 | TRBV11-2 | CASSLEARRTSGSLYEQYF | TGTGCCAGCAGCTTAGAAGCCAGACGGACTAGCGGGAGTCTGTACGAGCAGTACTTC
many | TRBJ2-1 | TRBD2 | TRBV2 | CARTFVGLAGESYNEQFF | TGTGCCAGGACCTTCGTAGGACTAGCGGGAGAATCCTACAATGAGCAGTTCTTC
few | TRBJ2-5 | TRBD2 | TRBV5-1 | CASSSGLAAQETQYF | TGCGCCAGCAGCTCGGGACTAGCGGCACAAGAGACCCAGTACTTC
many | TRBJ1-1 | . | TRBV10-3 | CAISVVSENTEAFF | TGTGCCATCAGTGTGGTCAGTGAGAACACTGAAGCTTTCTTT
many | TRBJ1-1 | TRBD1 | TRBV10-3 | CAISGRGTANTEAFF | TGTGCCATCAGTGGGCGCGGGACAGCGAACACTGAAGCTTTCTTT
few | TRBJ1-5 | . | TRBV12-3/TRBV12-4 | CASSSRDYGEQPQHF | TGTGCCAGCAGTTCCCGGGACTACGGAGAGCAGCCCCAGCATTTT
many | TRBJ1-5 | . | TRBV2 | CASSDEAGGNQPQHF | TGTGCCAGCAGTGACGAGGCAGGGGGCAATCAGCCCCAGCATTTT
. | TRBJ2-7 | TRBD1 | TRBV20-1 | CSAALPGTAYEQYF | TGCAGTGCTGCACTCCCCGGGACAGCCTACGAGCAGTACTTC
. | TRBJ2-1 | . | TRBV20-1 | CSARVEGRPSYNEQFF | TGCAGTGCTAGAGTGGAAGGGCGTCCATCCTACAATGAGCAGTTCTTC
many | TRBJ2-2 | . | TRBV11-2 | CASSLVADIGGELFF | TGTGCCAGCAGCTTAGTCGCCGACATCGGCGGGGAGCTGTTTTTT
many | TRBJ2-7 | . | TRBV28 | CASSLTQGYSGEQYF | TGTGCCAGCAGTCTTACCCAGGGCTACTCGGGCGAGCAGTACTTC
many | TRBJ2-3 | . | TRBV20-1 | CSARGFAPSTDTQYF | TGCAGTGCTAGAGGTTTCGCGCCTAGCACAGATACGCAGTATTTT
many | TRBJ2-1 | TRBD1 | TRBV12-3/TRBV12-4 | CASSLGGTVKSTEQFF | TGTGCCAGCAGTTTAGGGGGGACAGTTAAAAGTACTGAGCAGTTCTTC
few | TRBJ1-6 | TRBD1 | TRBV4-1 | CASSQEETGGSPLHF | TGCGCCAGCAGCCAAGAGGAGACAGGGGGTTCACCCCTCCACTTT
. | TRBJ2-1 | TRBD1 | TRBV10-3 | CAISERNPGQGTNEQFF | TGTGCCATCAGTGAGAGGAACCCGGGACAGGGGACTAATGAGCAGTTCTTC
many | TRBJ2-3 | . | TRBV30 | CAWTPSTDTQYF | TGTGCCTGGACCCCGAGCACAGATACGCAGTATTTT
. | TRBJ1-4 | . | TRBV12-3/TRBV12-4 | CASRAGGGEKLFF | TGTGCCAGCAGGGCCGGGGGGGGGGAAAAACTGTTTTTT
. | TRBJ2-2 | TRBD2 | TRBV7-2 | CASSFVPREQAGELFF | TGTGCCAGCAGCTTCGTTCCGCGGGAGCAGGCCGGGGAGCTGTTTTTT
. | TRBJ2-1 | TRBD2 | TRBV2 | CASSEAATSGRAVNEQFF | TGTGCCAGCAGTGAAGCGGCGACTAGCGGGAGGGCCGTCAATGAGCAGTTCTTC
. | TRBJ2-1 | TRBD2 | TRBV29-1 | CSARRGLAPFGEQFF | TGCAGCGCCCGTCGGGGACTAGCTCCTTTCGGGGAGCAGTTCTTC
many | TRBJ2-6 | . | TRBV28 | CASSRDGLSGANVLTF | TGTGCCAGCAGTAGGGACGGGCTCTCTGGGGCCAACGTCCTGACTTTC
few | TRBJ2-7 | . | TRBV6-1 | CASSSLGHEQYF | TGTGCCAGCAGTTCCCTTGGGCACGAGCAGTACTTC
few | TRBJ1-1 | . | TRBV9 | CASSVVGVSSGSTEAFF | TGTGCCAGCAGCGTAGTGGGGGTAAGTTCGGGGAGCACTGAAGCTTTCTTT
many | TRBJ2-5 | . | TRBV20-1 | CSASSTNQETQYF | TGCAGTGCTAGTAGCACAAACCAAGAGACCCAGTACTTC
few | TRBJ1-6 | . | TRBV6-1 | CASSEYQNSPLHF | TGTGCCAGCAGTGAATACCAGAATTCACCCCTCCACTTT
many | TRBJ2-2 | . | TRBV27 | CASSFRFGSSNTGELFF | TGTGCCAGCAGTTTTCGCTTTGGCAGCTCGAACACCGGGGAGCTGTTTTTT
. | TRBJ2-3 | . | TRBV30 | CAWRSGTGTDTQYF | TGTGCCTGGAGAAGCGGCACTGGCACAGATACGCAGTATTTT
. | TRBJ2-1 | TRBD1 | TRBV7-9 | CASSLTGGANNEQFF | TGTGCCAGCAGCTTGACAGGGGGAGCTAACAATGAGCAGTTCTTC